Listed below are T cell receptor beta chains from one sample, sequenced in a study of CD8+ T cells in alopecia areata. Clones were sequenced by immunoSEQ multiplex PCR, and TCRdb holds only the in-frame ones, with some missing. The table lists 150,000 or so clones, roughly 50% of them singletons, with 18% in the top ten. The specimen was CD8+ T cells sorted from blood, collected at week 0. The receptor set was obtained from a human donor with alopecia areata. The CDR3 runs from the conserved cysteine through the conserved F or W. D genes are given only for firm matches. Clone size appears in some rows only: once, few, many, or a class for an expanded clone.

D gene	V gene	clone size	J gene	CDR3 DNA	CDR3 protein
.	TRBV25-1	.	TRBJ2-1	TGTGCCAGCAGTACAAGGGATTTCGAGCAGTTCTTC	CASSTRDFEQFF
.	TRBV10-3	.	TRBJ1-1	TGTGCCATCAGTGAGTCGACGGGAGGGTTTGACACTGAAGCTTTCTTT	CAISESTGGFDTEAFF
TRBD1	TRBV5-1	.	TRBJ1-5	TGCGCCAGCAGCTTGGAGGGACAGGGAAATCAGCCCCAGCATTTT	CASSLEGQGNQPQHF
.	TRBV27	.	TRBJ1-1	TGTGCCATCGGACAGTCGAGGGACACTGAAGCTTTCTTT	CAIGQSRDTEAFF
.	TRBV9	.	TRBJ1-5	TGTGCCAGCAGCGTAGACGAAGGGGCGAGTCAGCCCCAGCATTTT	CASSVDEGASQPQHF
TRBD2	TRBV7-6	.	TRBJ2-1	TGTGCCAGCAGCCTAGGACTAGCGGGGGCAAACAATGAGCAGTTCTTC	CASSLGLAGANNEQFF
.	TRBV29-1	.	TRBJ1-2	TGCAGCGTTGAAGATCTGACGACAGTTCCCTATGGCTACACCTTC	CSVEDLTTVPYGYTF
.	TRBV2	.	TRBJ2-7	TGTGCCAGCATCTCCGGGACTTCCAGCTCCTACGAGCAGTACTTC	CASISGTSSSYEQYF
.	TRBV29-1	.	TRBJ1-1	TGCAGCGTTCGGTTAAACACTGAAGCTTTCTTT	CSVRLNTEAFF
.	TRBV2	.	TRBJ2-7	TGTGCCAGCGTAGGACACGCCTACGAGCAGTACTTC	CASVGHAYEQYF
.	TRBV5-4	few	TRBJ1-2	TGTGCCAGCAGCTTGGAGCCCGGGGAAGTCTATGGCTACACCTTC	CASSLEPGEVYGYTF
.	TRBV30	.	TRBJ2-1	TGTGCCTGGAGTGGGGACCCCGAGGGGTTGAATGAGCAGTTCTTC	CAWSGDPEGLNEQFF
.	TRBV12-5	.	TRBJ2-5	TGTGCTAGTGGCCGTCACAGGGACGGGGAGACCCAGTACTTC	CASGRHRDGETQYF
.	TRBV5-6	.	TRBJ2-5	TGTGCCAGCAGCCTGGGACAAAAAGAGACCCAGTACTTC	CASSLGQKETQYF
.	TRBV6-5	.	TRBJ2-4	TGTGCCAGCAGTTACACTGTCCAGGGCAAAAACATTCAGTACTTC	CASSYTVQGKNIQYF
.	TRBV5-6	.	TRBJ2-1	TGTGCCAGCAGCGAGGACCCGGGGAATGAGCAGTTCTTC	CASSEDPGNEQFF
TRBD2	TRBV7-9	few	TRBJ2-1	TGTGCCAGCAGCCAACTAGCGGGGACCTACAATGAGCAGTTCTTC	CASSQLAGTYNEQFF